This T cell receptor (beta chain) was sequenced during a study of CD4 T cells in relation to SARS-CoV-2 and coronaviruses. Before the COVID-19 pandemic, during about 2011-2019, CD4+ T cells were taken from unexposed donors. The CDR3 covers 13 residues. CDR1 and CDR2 (germline): LNHDA, SQIVND (reference sequence). The V gene lost 2 bases and the J gene lost 0 bases, with 5 bases spanning the gap. The study, taken as a whole, reports: Crossreactivity was assessed only for spike protein, not other viral proteins. In approximately 71% of donors, memory CD4+ clonotypes crossrecognized SARS-CoV-2 and at least one common cold coronavirus spike.

This clone was observed a single time. Its antigen is undetermined. TCRdb's table, derived via immunoSEQ multiplex PCR, lists solely in-frame clones and lacks some. The table lists roughly 61,000 clones, about nine tenths of them singletons. This clonotype was sampled from a human donor in good health. This sequence joins TRBV19 and TRBJ2-7, with D unclear. Sequencing input: memory CD4+ T cells from PBMCs. DNA of the CDR3: TGTGCCAGTAGTATAACCGCCTCCTACGAGCAGTACTTC. Translating it yields CASSITASYEQYF. The variable domain in full, completed from reference TRBV19 and TRBJ2-7, reads DGGITQSPKYLFRKEGQNVTLSCEQNLNHDAMYWYRQDPGQGLRLIYYSQIVNDFQKGDIAEGYSVSREKKESFPLTVTSAQKNPTAFYLCASSITASYEQYFGPGTRLTVT.